This TCR beta chain was found in a study of cytomegalovirus exposure and HLA in healthy donors. Overall study context: Clustering assigned about 79% of the approximately 370 genotyped donors to the Caucasian-associated ancestry cluster. General study findings and limits: Across HLA loci, a later analysis found differing TCR association rates, with DRB1 most and HLA-C fewest. Highly shared sequence variants in one cluster were likely a sequencing artifact. Donor immune exposure was known only as CMV serostatus.

Vbeta (60) and Jbeta (13) primers were used in the PCR. Only in-frame clones appear in the TCRdb table, and some are missing; sequencing was by immunoSEQ multiplex PCR. The table has approximately 130,000 clones, 70% to 80% seen once. Per the germline V gene, CDR1 is SQVTM and CDR2 is ANQGSEA. This CDR3 spans 16 amino acids. V dropped 6 bases and J dropped 4 bases, with 21 bases sitting between them. Concerning this clone: No antigen is known for it.

This clonotype was sampled from a man younger than 40 in good health and CMV-seronegative. The sample comprised PBMCs. The chain has TRBV29-1 and TRBJ2-2; TRBD2 might be the D (6 bases). The CDR3 loop is CSVGQLSGRVTGELFF. CDR3 DNA sequence: TGCAGCGTCGGGCAACTTAGCGGCAGAGTCACCGGGGAGCTGTTTTTT.